The rows below give T cell receptor beta chains drawn from one sample of a study of T cell responses to AZD1222 COVID-19 vaccine. The assay was immunoSEQ multiplex PCR, and TCRdb's table has in-frame clones only and misses some. The sample consists of over 55,000 clones, roughly 84% of them appearing once. The sequencing used peripheral blood, collected on day 0 of AZD1222 vaccination. The receptor set was obtained from an adult in good health. The CDR3 runs from the conserved cysteine through the conserved F or W. Fields, in order: J gene, D gene, V gene, clone size, CDR3 DNA, CDR3 protein. A D gene is named only where the DNA matches it firmly. Expanded clones get a size class; other rows say once, few or many, or leave the size out.

J: TRBJ1-1; D: .; V: TRBV7-2; size: .; DNA: TGTGCCAGCAGACTTACAGACTTGAACACTGAAGCTTTCTTT; CDR3: CASRLTDLNTEAFF
J: TRBJ2-1; D: TRBD2; V: TRBV7-2; size: .; DNA: TGTGCCAGCAGCCAACCTACGGGGGGGCCATACAATGAGCAGTTCTTC; CDR3: CASSQPTGGPYNEQFF
J: TRBJ1-5; D: .; V: TRBV30; size: .; DNA: TGTGCCTGGAGCGTAAGAAGGGGAGCCACAAATCAGCCCCAGCATTTT; CDR3: CAWSVRRGATNQPQHF
J: TRBJ2-7; D: .; V: TRBV30; size: .; DNA: TGTGCCTGGGGCCCTGGGGGCTACGAGCAGTACTTC; CDR3: CAWGPGGYEQYF
J: TRBJ2-2; D: TRBD2; V: TRBV4-2; size: .; DNA: TGTGCCAGCAGCCAAGACCCTACTCGAATAGCGGGGATCGCGAACACCGGGGAGCTGTTTTTT; CDR3: CASSQDPTRIAGIANTGELFF
J: TRBJ2-7; D: TRBD1; V: TRBV20-1; size: .; DNA: TGCAGTGCTAGTGGAGGGCAGGGGGCGGGTGAGCAGTACTTC; CDR3: CSASGGQGAGEQYF
J: TRBJ2-1; D: .; V: TRBV4-1; size: .; DNA: TGCGCCAGCAGCCAAGAAAGGGCCTACAATGAGCAGTTCTTC; CDR3: CASSQERAYNEQFF
J: TRBJ1-5; D: TRBD1; V: TRBV27; size: .; DNA: TGTGCCAGCAGTCCTACGACAGGGAGCTACAATCAGCCCCAGCATTTT; CDR3: CASSPTTGSYNQPQHF
J: TRBJ2-7; D: TRBD1; V: TRBV6-1; size: .; DNA: TGTGCCAGCAGTGCGCACCTCAAACCGGGACAGGGTTACGAGCAGTACTTC; CDR3: CASSAHLKPGQGYEQYF
J: TRBJ2-1; D: .; V: TRBV14; size: few; DNA: TGTGCCAGCAGCCAGGGGGTCGGTCCTCCCTTAGAGGGTGAGCAGTTCTTC; CDR3: CASSQGVGPPLEGEQFF
J: TRBJ1-1; D: TRBD1; V: TRBV24-1; size: once; DNA: TGTGCCACCAGTGATCCAGGGGGCCCCTCCTTGGATATGTTCTTT; CDR3: CATSDPGGPSLDMFF
J: TRBJ2-3; D: TRBD2; V: TRBV6-1; size: .; DNA: TGTGCCAGCAGTGAAGCGCGGGGGGGACCTCAAACGCAGTATTTT; CDR3: CASSEARGGPQTQYF
J: TRBJ2-3; D: .; V: TRBV19; size: .; DNA: TGTGCCAGTAGTGCCTCGGGGAGCACAGATACGCAGTATTTT; CDR3: CASSASGSTDTQYF
J: TRBJ1-5; D: .; V: TRBV27; size: .; DNA: TGTGCCAGCAGTTTATCAGGCTACAATCAGCCCCAGCATTTT; CDR3: CASSLSGYNQPQHF
J: TRBJ1-1; D: .; V: TRBV11-1; size: few; DNA: TGTGCCAGCAGCCACTTTCAAGCTGAAGCTTTCTTT; CDR3: CASSHFQAEAFF
J: TRBJ1-1; D: .; V: TRBV28; size: once; DNA: TGTGCCAGCAGTTTAATCGGCAGGGGGAACACTGAAGCTTTCTTT; CDR3: CASSLIGRGNTEAFF
J: TRBJ2-2; D: TRBD1; V: TRBV27; size: few; DNA: TGTGCCAGCGGGGACAGGGGGTGGAACACCGGGGAGCTGTTTTTT; CDR3: CASGDRGWNTGELFF